A selection of T cell receptor beta chains follows, all from one sample in a study of blood T cell repertoires in COVID-19. Profiled with immunoSEQ multiplex PCR; TCRdb holds only in-frame clones, not every one. The sample lists 100,000 or so clones; around 87% were seen once. The sample taken for sequencing was peripheral blood. The source is a human donor in a cohort sampled during active COVID-19. Each CDR3 is given with its conserved first and last residue. Clone size is given for some rows only: seen once, a few or many times, or a class if the clone is expanded.

J: TRBJ2-7
V: TRBV28
size: .
CDR3: CASSSVYEQYF

J: TRBJ1-6
V: TRBV19
size: .
CDR3: CASSRRDRVNSPLHF

J: TRBJ2-3
V: TRBV28
size: .
CDR3: CASSLGSGSTDTQYF

J: TRBJ2-7
V: TRBV5-1
size: .
CDR3: CASSSGTSGFPPYEQYF

J: TRBJ1-2
V: TRBV5-4
size: .
CDR3: CASSTWTVAQGYTF

J: TRBJ2-2
V: TRBV7-2
size: .
CDR3: CASSFLSQSDTGELFF

J: TRBJ2-3
V: TRBV7-8
size: .
CDR3: CASSATGTGTDTQYF

J: TRBJ2-1
V: TRBV6-6
size: .
CDR3: CASSYRGTYNEQFF

J: TRBJ2-5
V: TRBV27
size: .
CDR3: CASKNIGGRRPGLAGGVFTQYF

J: TRBJ2-1
V: TRBV11-3
size: .
CDR3: CASSLDPSSVGSYNEQFF

J: TRBJ2-1
V: TRBV13
size: once
CDR3: CASSSLTPSLAGPASSYNEQFF

J: TRBJ2-1
V: TRBV5-4
size: .
CDR3: CASSFPPGQSLYNEQFF

J: TRBJ2-3
V: TRBV20-1
size: .
CDR3: CSASLASGSIDTQYF

J: TRBJ2-2
V: TRBV19
size: .
CDR3: CASSIGTPGELFF

J: TRBJ2-2
V: TRBV7-3
size: .
CDR3: CASSAATGSTGELFF

J: TRBJ2-7
V: TRBV5-1
size: .
CDR3: CASSLGHRGSYEQYF

J: TRBJ2-7
V: TRBV2
size: few
CDR3: CASSPLPGQGSKQYF

J: TRBJ1-5
V: TRBV9
size: .
CDR3: CASSPDPGLRNQPQHF

J: TRBJ2-5
V: TRBV7-3
size: once
CDR3: CASSGTGLSGGTQYF

J: TRBJ2-1
V: TRBV10-1
size: few
CDR3: CASSESAYNEQFF

J: TRBJ1-1
V: TRBV28
size: .
CDR3: CASSLSDWNTEAFF

J: TRBJ1-5
V: TRBV5-4
size: few
CDR3: CASSFGTGNNQPQHF

J: TRBJ2-1
V: TRBV5-1
size: .
CDR3: CASSLENRGVRGNEQFF

J: TRBJ2-1
V: TRBV3-1/TRBV3-2
size: .
CDR3: CASSQDLAGGFNEQFF

J: TRBJ2-5
V: TRBV4-3
size: .
CDR3: CASSQAQGRETQYF

J: TRBJ1-2
V: TRBV29-1
size: .
CDR3: CSFYNGQSYGYTF

J: TRBJ1-2
V: TRBV5-1
size: .
CDR3: CASTPDGNLGGGYTF

J: TRBJ2-2
V: TRBV6-5
size: once
CDR3: CASSPWTGNTGELFF

J: TRBJ1-1
V: TRBV5-4
size: few
CDR3: CASSLDIEVEAFF

J: TRBJ2-6
V: TRBV5-1
size: .
CDR3: CASSLQGGGANVLTF

J: TRBJ1-5
V: TRBV4-2
size: .
CDR3: CASSPWGTGNQPQHF

J: TRBJ1-2
V: TRBV7-3
size: .
CDR3: CASSPTDTRLVGYTF

J: TRBJ2-7
V: TRBV13
size: once
CDR3: CASSSGIGQSFYEQYF

J: TRBJ2-2
V: TRBV7-8
size: .
CDR3: CASSSPDRRANTGELFF

J: TRBJ1-1
V: TRBV9
size: once
CDR3: CASSVGIGGADTEAFF

J: TRBJ1-2
V: TRBV21-1
size: .
CDR3: CASSKGIRGLFGYTF

J: TRBJ2-1
V: TRBV11-2
size: .
CDR3: CASSRDGGLAGPYNEQFF

J: TRBJ2-3
V: TRBV24-1
size: .
CDR3: CATSDPTSGSTDTQYF

J: TRBJ2-1
V: TRBV10-2
size: few
CDR3: CASGAGGSLYNEQFF

J: TRBJ1-1
V: TRBV19
size: .
CDR3: CASSISGLDTEAFF

J: TRBJ2-7
V: TRBV11-2
size: .
CDR3: CASRPGQREEQYF

J: TRBJ1-2
V: TRBV18
size: .
CDR3: CASSPRQGGGYTF

J: TRBJ1-4
V: TRBV29-1
size: .
CDR3: CSVEEPRGEKLFF

J: TRBJ1-1
V: TRBV10-3
size: .
CDR3: CAISRREDTEAFF

J: TRBJ2-1
V: TRBV7-9
size: .
CDR3: CASSFDTWSYNEQFF

J: TRBJ2-7
V: TRBV7-6
size: .
CDR3: CASSLIAGQVEQYF

J: TRBJ2-6
V: TRBV9
size: .
CDR3: CASSVVATGANVLTF

J: TRBJ2-2
V: TRBV11-1
size: .
CDR3: CASSLAGGTGELFF

J: TRBJ1-5
V: TRBV4-1
size: .
CDR3: CASSQGRGYGNQPQHF

J: TRBJ2-1
V: TRBV11-2
size: .
CDR3: CASSPQRAHNEQFF

J: TRBJ2-2
V: TRBV29-1
size: .
CDR3: CSVGLAANTGELFF

J: TRBJ1-2
V: TRBV4-1
size: .
CDR3: CASSQDLSLGDRAQDGYTF

J: TRBJ2-5
V: TRBV15
size: .
CDR3: CATSRAGTGGQETQYF

J: TRBJ2-1
V: TRBV6-2/TRBV6-3
size: .
CDR3: CASSLGLAGRNEQFF

J: TRBJ2-2
V: TRBV5-8
size: .
CDR3: CASTRTGANTGELFF

J: TRBJ1-6
V: TRBV10-2
size: .
CDR3: CASSESWGRGGALHF